This T cell receptor (beta chain) was retrieved from a study of T cell responses to AZD1222 COVID-19 vaccine. About the study: Second-dose intervals of approximately 4 or approximately 12 weeks were pooled. Study-wide findings and caveats: At baseline, just a handful of AZD1222 recipients tested seropositive. Unmutated variant regions are reportedly the target of nearly half of TCRs that are spike-specific. Most donors were white British and more were female, and clonal diversity was possibly underestimated.

Only in-frame clones appear in the TCRdb table, and some are missing; sequencing was by immunoSEQ multiplex PCR. This sample has about 150,000 clones, with roughly 88% found just once. For this clone: The antigen is unknown.

The sequence was collected from an adult in good health. Sample: peripheral blood, taken on day 0 of AZD1222 vaccination.

The CDR3: CASSSRLRPNYGYTF. CDR3 bases: TGTGCCAGCAGCTCGCGACTAAGGCCGAACTATGGCTACACCTTC. The chain is built from TRBV11-2 and TRBJ1-2; D uncertain. This CDR3 spans 15 amino acids. Trimming removed 4 bases from V and 2 bases from J, with 14 bases in between. Germline CDR1 reads SGHAT; CDR2 reads FQNNGV.